What follows are 2 T cell receptor beta chains derived from one specimen sequenced in a study of OX40 agonist ivuxolimab in advanced cancers. The method was immunoSEQ multiplex PCR; TCRdb's version includes in-frame clones alone and lacks a portion of them. The data show 55,000 to 65,000 clones, around 88% seen once. Here the sequenced sample was CD4+ or CD8+ T cells sorted from blood, taken in a trial of the OX40 agonist ivuxolimab. These receptor sequences come from an adult with an advanced solid tumor such as melanoma, head and neck, liver or kidney cancer.

The chain carries TRBV4-3 and TRBJ2-3; D is undetermined. CDR1 LGHNA and CDR2 YSLEER come from the germline V gene. Trimming stripped 1 base from V and 3 bases from J, with 14 bases between. The CDR3 consists of 16 residues. CDR3 DNA sequence: TGCGCCAGCAGCCAAGGGGGATCCTCTCTTACAGATACGCAGTATTTT. Translation: CASSQGGSSLTDTQYF.

This clone has just a few counts. This sequence joins TRBV2 and TRBJ2-2, with 7 bases that match TRBD2. The length of the CDR3 is 19 residues. V lost 8 bases, J lost 4 bases, and 22 bases stayed unmatched. The germline CDR1 and CDR2 sequences are SNHLY and FYNNEI. The CDR3 DNA follows: TGTGCCAGCTCCACGCCGGGACGGTGGACACCGGGGGGCACCGGGGAGCTGTTTTTT. It is translated as CASSTPGRWTPGGTGELFF.